The rows below give T cell receptor beta chains drawn from one sample of a study of blood T cells in healthy people across ages. Each CDR3 protein gets one entry after TCRdb re-called the 5' RACE reads with MiXCR. The sample consists of around 780,000 distinct CDR3 sequences, more than 50% of them appearing once. Sequenced: blood. The receptor source for this set is a man aged 40-55 years in good health. The CDR3 runs from the conserved cysteine through the conserved F or W. A D gene is named only where the DNA matches it firmly. Size values are once, few and many counts, or a class for expanded clones, and some rows have none.

v_gene: TRBV28
j_gene: TRBJ1-2
d_gene: NA
abundance: once
CDR3nt: TGTGCCAGCAGCAAAAGTCATATTAACTATGGCTACACCTTC
CDR3aa: CASSKSHINYGYTF

v_gene: TRBV27
j_gene: TRBJ2-1
d_gene: NA
abundance: NA
CDR3nt: TGTGCCAGCAGTTCTAGGTTATCCTACAATGAGCAGTTCTTC
CDR3aa: CASSSRLSYNEQFF

v_gene: TRBV9
j_gene: TRBJ1-4
d_gene: TRBD1
abundance: NA
CDR3nt: TGTGCCAGCAGCGCATACCGGGACAGGGAGAAAAAACTGTTTTTT
CDR3aa: CASSAYRDREKKLFF

v_gene: TRBV6-1
j_gene: TRBJ2-3
d_gene: NA
abundance: NA
CDR3nt: TGTGCCAGCAGTGACCCACGCGCCGATACGCAGTATTTT
CDR3aa: CASSDPRADTQYF

v_gene: TRBV29-1
j_gene: TRBJ2-1
d_gene: NA
abundance: many
CDR3nt: TGCAGCGGGAAAGCGGGGCCCACGGGGACAAACAATGAGCAGTTCTTC
CDR3aa: CSGKAGPTGTNNEQFF

v_gene: TRBV6-2/TRBV6-3
j_gene: TRBJ2-7
d_gene: TRBD2
abundance: NA
CDR3nt: TGTGCCAGCAGTTACAATCCCCTTAGCGGGCGAACCTACGAGCAGTACTTC
CDR3aa: CASSYNPLSGRTYEQYF

v_gene: TRBV7-2
j_gene: TRBJ2-7
d_gene: NA
abundance: NA
CDR3nt: TGTGCCAGCAGCTTTTCCGCTTCCTACGAGCAGTACTTC
CDR3aa: CASSFSASYEQYF

v_gene: TRBV12-3/TRBV12-4
j_gene: TRBJ2-3
d_gene: NA
abundance: NA
CDR3nt: TGTGCCAGCAGTCTCCTCTTTGAGCAGTATTTT
CDR3aa: CASSLLFEQYF

v_gene: TRBV14
j_gene: TRBJ2-2
d_gene: NA
abundance: NA
CDR3nt: TGTGCCAGCAGCGTTCGTCTAGCGCTGAACACCGGGGAGCTGTTTTTT
CDR3aa: CASSVRLALNTGELFF

v_gene: TRBV5-1
j_gene: TRBJ2-5
d_gene: TRBD1
abundance: few
CDR3nt: TGCGCCAGCAGCTTTAGGCCGACAGGGATGGGAGAGACCCAGTACTTC
CDR3aa: CASSFRPTGMGETQYF

v_gene: TRBV6-1
j_gene: TRBJ2-5
d_gene: TRBD1
abundance: NA
CDR3nt: TGTGCCAGCAGTGGCCGGGACAGAAAACAAGAGACCCAGTACTTC
CDR3aa: CASSGRDRKQETQYF

v_gene: TRBV16
j_gene: TRBJ2-3
d_gene: NA
abundance: NA
CDR3nt: TGTGCCAGCAGCCAACCCCTTGCGACTACGCAGTATTTT
CDR3aa: CASSQPLATTQYF

v_gene: TRBV7-8
j_gene: TRBJ1-6
d_gene: NA
abundance: NA
CDR3nt: TGTGCCAGCAGCTTAGGGGTATTAAATTCACCCCTCCACTTT
CDR3aa: CASSLGVLNSPLHF

v_gene: TRBV2
j_gene: TRBJ1-5
d_gene: NA
abundance: NA
CDR3nt: TGTGCCAGCACCGGGGAAAAGAATCAGCCCCAGCATTTT
CDR3aa: CASTGEKNQPQHF